The text below deals with one T cell receptor (beta chain). The CDR3 length is 15 residues. V shed 1 base and J shed 2 bases, with 12 bases lying between them. The germline V gene has CDR1 SEHNR and CDR2 FQNEAQ (reference sequence). Random hexamers were used to reverse transcribe an amount of about 0.5 to 1 ug RNA. From the immunoSEQ multiplex PCR reads, TCRdb called clonotypes with MiXCR, one entry per CDR3 protein. The sample carries approximately 68,000 distinct CDR3 sequences, about 95% recorded once. This entry is derived from a study of CD8 T cells in Susac syndrome. This clonotype was obtained from a human donor with multiple sclerosis. The sequenced sample consisted of CD8+ T cells from PBMCs. The chain recombines TRBV7-9 with TRBJ2-7; D gene unclear. CDR3 coding DNA: TGTGCCAGCAGCTTAGAGGTAAGCCCGGCCTACGAGCAGTACTTC. It yields the protein CASSLEVSPAYEQYF.